These 22 T cell receptor beta chains came from one sample sequenced in a study of cytomegalovirus exposure and HLA in healthy donors. Repertoires were generated with immunoSEQ multiplex PCR, while TCRdb's copy carries only in-frame clones and drops some. The sample consists of 150,000 to 200,000 clones, around nine tenths of them appearing once. Sequencing input: PBMCs. The receptors come from a woman aged 25 to 45 in good health and CMV-seronegative.

This clone showed up just once. In nucleotides, the CDR3 is TGCGCCAGCAGCTGGGGACAGGGAAGTCCTGGGGAGCTGTTTTTT. This translates into CASSWGQGSPGELFF. The chain employs TRBV5-1 and TRBJ2-2, with TRBD1 matching over 9 bases. Germline CDR1 and CDR2: SGHRS and YFSETQ. J gave up 8 bases and V 3 bases, and 8 bases lay outside the gene matches. This CDR3 has 15 amino acids. The full variable domain, with the rest looked up from reference TRBV5-1 and TRBJ2-2, is KAGVTQTPRYLIKTRGQQVTLSCSPISGHRSVSWYQQTPGQGLQFLFEYFSETQRNKGNFPGRFSGRQFSNSRSEMNVSTLELGDSALYLCASSWGQGSPGELFFGEGSRLTVL.

V usage is TRBV15 and J usage is TRBJ2-7, with 9 bases that match TRBD2. Germline V lookup: CDR1 LNHNV, CDR2 YYDKDF (reference sequence). V lost 3 bases to trimming and J lost 5 bases; unmatched junction nucleotides: 2. The CDR3 loop spans 13 amino acids. CDR3 in DNA: TGTGCCACCAGCAGTAGCGGGGGCGACGAGCAGTACTTC. Its translation: CATSSSGGDEQYF.

V usage is TRBV10-3 and J usage is TRBJ1-3; 7 bases align to TRBD1. The CDR3 contains 15 residues. V gave up 6 bases and J gave up 0 bases; unmatched junction bases: 5. CDR1 and CDR2 from the germline V gene are ENHRY and SYGVKD. The CDR3 protein is CAISLQGLSGNTIYF. In DNA form, the CDR3 reads TGTGCCATCAGCCTACAGGGGCTCTCTGGAAACACCATATATTTT.

The gene calls are TRBV10-3 and TRBJ1-6; D not resolved. Trimming removed 0 bases from V and 9 bases from J, with 18 bases in between. From germline, CDR1 is ENHRY and CDR2 SYGVKD. CDR3 length equals 17 residues. DNA of the CDR3: TGTGCCATCAGTGAGTCGCTCCCTGCAGCGGGCGGTTCACCCCTCCACTTT. Translation gives CAISESLPAAGGSPLHF.

The rearrangement uses TRBV6-1 and TRBJ2-1; weak D call: TRBD2 (6 bases). Germline assignment: CDR1 MNHNS and CDR2 SASEGT. V was cut by 5 bases and J by 1 base, with 12 bases left in between. The CDR3 has 15 amino acids. In nucleotides, the CDR3 is TGTGCCAGCAGTCTGGATGGGGGGTCCTACAATGAGCAGTTCTTC. Its translation: CASSLDGGSYNEQFF.

This rearrangement joins TRBV4-2 to TRBJ1-1; D is possibly TRBD1 (5 bases). CDR1 and CDR2 from the germline V gene are LGHNA and YNFKEQ. The CDR3 has 16 amino acids. V was clipped by 5 bases and J by 1 base, with 17 bases between them. The CDR3 DNA follows: TGTGCCAGCAGCTTGTCCCTTTCGGGGGGGAACACTGAAGCTTTCTTT. The encoded protein is CASSLSLSGGNTEAFF.

V gene TRBV23-1 combines with J gene TRBJ2-1; perhaps TRBD2 as D (6 bases). TRBV23-1 is given ORF status, its function remaining uncertain. This CDR3 has 15 amino acids. V lost 3 bases, J lost 6 bases, and 15 bases lay in between. As DNA, the CDR3 is TGCGCCAGCAGTCACTCCCCGCGGGGCCCCAATGAGCAGTTCTTC. Its translation is CASSHSPRGPNEQFF.

The rearrangement links TRBV6-6 to TRBJ2-3; D is perhaps TRBD2 (6 bases). The germline V gene has CDR1 MNHNY and CDR2 SVGAGI (reference sequence). The length of the CDR3 is 15 residues. Trimming shortened V by 2 bases and J by 3 bases, and 12 bases separated the two germline ends. In DNA, the CDR3 is TGTGCCAGCAGTTACACCTCTAGCGTTACAGATACGCAGTATTTT. Encoded protein: CASSYTSSVTDTQYF.

The chain recombines TRBV29-1 with TRBJ2-2; D gene ambiguous. Germline-derived CDR1 and CDR2 are SQVTM and ANQGSEA. This CDR3 region has 13 residues. Deletions cut 4 bases from V and 6 bases from J, with 12 bases between. CDR3 DNA sequence: TGCAGCGTTGTATCGGTGTCCGCCGGGGAGCTGTTTTTT. Residues: CSVVSVSAGELFF.

The gene calls are TRBV27 and TRBJ1-1, with 8 bases aligning to TRBD1. The length of the CDR3 is 16 residues. The germline V gene encodes CDR1 MNHEY and CDR2 SMNVEV (reference sequence). Germline trimming cut 7 bases from V and 1 base from J; bases unmatched to any gene: 11. CDR3 in DNA: TGTGCCAGCACCCCGCTGAGGACAGGGAGGAACACTGAAGCTTTCTTT. It encodes CASTPLRTGRNTEAFF.

The rearrangement links TRBV2 to TRBJ2-3, with 8 bases aligning to TRBD2. V was pared by 2 bases and J by 0 bases, with 7 bases of the junction left unmatched. The CDR3 sequence is 17 residues long. Germline V gene data show CDR1 as SNHLY and CDR2 as FYNNEI. CDR3 coding DNA: TGTGCCAGCAGTGAATCGATAACTAGCGGAAGCACAGATACGCAGTATTTT. This gives the protein CASSESITSGSTDTQYF.

The V call is TRBV2, the J call TRBJ2-3; D is unclear. The germline V and J ends were trimmed by 4 bases and 8 bases, with 13 bases remaining between them. Germline assignment: CDR1 SNHLY and CDR2 FYNNEI. CDR3 length: 13 amino acids. For the CDR3, the DNA is TGTGCCAGCAGTGTCGGAGATCTGGGTACGCAGTATTTT. This encodes CASSVGDLGTQYF.

The rearrangement joins TRBV6-1 to TRBJ1-6, with D hard to call. This CDR3 is 14 amino acids long. Germline assignment: CDR1 MNHNS and CDR2 SASEGT. The V gene lost 1 base and the J gene lost 7 bases, with 8 bases spanning the gap. CDR3 in amino acids: CASSEGGGNSPLHF. The CDR3 DNA reads as TGTGCCAGCAGTGAAGGGGGAGGGAATTCACCCCTCCACTTT.

This clone was observed a single time. The chain employs TRBV6-1 and TRBJ2-1, with D tentatively TRBD2 (6 bases). CDR1 is MNHNS and CDR2 is SASEGT in the germline V gene. This CDR3 has 16 amino acids. The V end was cut by 4 bases, the J end by 0 bases, with 13 bases between. The CDR3 region is CASSALGGTSYNEQFF. DNA of the CDR3: TGTGCCAGCAGTGCCCTCGGGGGAACCTCCTACAATGAGCAGTTCTTC.

This clone was seen a single time. The chain joins TRBV27 to TRBJ1-1, with a possible D match to TRBD1 (6 bases). V lost 6 bases and J lost 8, with 28 bases in between. Germline CDR1 is MNHEY and CDR2 is SMNVEV (reference sequence). The CDR3 spans 17 residues. The CDR3 coding sequence is TGTGCCAGCAGCCCCCACGGCGGGGGGCTCGGTACTACCGAAGCTTTCTTT. Translating it yields CASSPHGGGLGTTEAFF.

This chain uses TRBV25-1 with TRBJ1-2, with unresolved D. In germline, CDR1 is MGHDK, CDR2 SYGVNS. The ends were cut back, 7 bases at V and 4 bases at J, with 16 bases in the middle. The CDR3 covers 14 residues. The CDR3: CASTPGQSGYGYTF. CDR3 in DNA: TGTGCCAGCACCCCTGGGCAGTCTGGCTATGGCTACACCTTC.

This rearrangement joins TRBV6-1 to TRBJ2-3; 15 nucleotides match TRBD2. V trimming: 0 bases; J trimming: 4 bases; junction bases outside the gene matches: 14. The CDR3 is made up of 21 amino acids. The germline V gene encodes CDR1 MNHNS and CDR2 SASEGT. The CDR3 loop reads CASSEALPWGTSGGRADTQYF. CDR3 nucleotide sequence: TGTGCCAGCAGTGAAGCGCTCCCTTGGGGGACTAGCGGGGGGAGGGCAGATACGCAGTATTTT.

The chain has TRBV7-9 and TRBJ1-2; D is ambiguous. V was trimmed by 2 bases and J by 0 bases, leaving 7 bases between them. Germline V gives CDR1 SEHNR, CDR2 FQNEAQ (reference sequence). CDR3 length: 14 amino acids. CDR3 DNA: TGTGCCAGCAGCTTACAAACAGCTAACTATGGCTACACCTTC. Its translation is CASSLQTANYGYTF.

This chain connects TRBV7-2 to TRBJ2-1; 8 bases are shared with TRBD1. The V gene's germline CDR1 is SGHTA and CDR2 FQGNSA. This CDR3 spans 13 amino acids. V dropped 10 bases and J dropped 2; count of bases not matched to a gene: 4. The CDR3 is CAIRQGTYNEQFF. CDR3 sequence (DNA): TGTGCCATACGACAGGGGACCTACAATGAGCAGTTCTTC. The whole variable domain, remainder taken from reference TRBV7-2 and TRBJ2-1, is GAGVSQSPSNKVTEKGKDVELRCDPISGHTALYWYRQSLGQGLEFLIYFQGNSAPDKSGLPSDRFSAERTGGSVSTLTIQRTQQEDSAVYLCAIRQGTYNEQFFGPGTRLTVL.

The chain uses TRBV13 and TRBJ2-1, with 8 positions matching TRBD1. V shed 5 bases, J shed 0 bases, and the junction held 6 bases outside the gene matches. The CDR3 runs to 16 residues. Germline CDR1 PRHDT, CDR2 FYEKMQ (reference sequence). CDR3 in amino acids: CASSQRQGSSYNEQFF. The CDR3 DNA sequence: TGTGCCAGCAGCCAAAGACAGGGGAGCTCCTACAATGAGCAGTTCTTC. Together with reference TRBV13 and TRBJ2-1, the CDR3 gives the full variable domain: AAGVIQSPRHLIKEKRETATLKCYPIPRHDTVYWYQQGPGQDPQFLISFYEKMQSDKGSIPDRFSAQQFSDYHSELNMSSLELGDSALYFCASSQRQGSSYNEQFFGPGTRLTVL.

The chain couples TRBV5-1 to TRBJ2-3; D is perhaps TRBD1 (5 bases). Germline CDR1 SGHRS, CDR2 YFSETQ. V lost 0 bases to trimming and J lost 6 bases, with 8 bases between them. The CDR3 contains 13 residues. The CDR3, as DNA: TGCGCCAGCAGCTTGGTGGACATCGATACGCAGTATTTT. Translated, it gives CASSLVDIDTQYF.

The J gene is TRBJ2-1, the V gene TRBV4-2; D ambiguous. Germline V lookup: CDR1 LGHNA, CDR2 YNFKEQ. The CDR3 runs 14 residues. V lost 0 bases and J lost 4, with 7 bases in between. CDR3 protein: CASSQDEVYNEQFF. The CDR3 nucleotides are TGTGCCAGCAGCCAAGATGAGGTATACAATGAGCAGTTCTTC.